The T cell receptor beta chain under discussion was sequenced for a study of cytomegalovirus exposure and HLA in healthy donors. Overall study findings and caveats: In a later analysis, compared with equally common non-associated chains, HLA-associated beta chains were more expanded. The study found most TCR sequences rare, yet found some public TCRs in many donors.

The CDR3 has 14 residues. Germline values: CDR1 SGHNT, CDR2 YYREEE (reference sequence). V shed 3 bases and J shed 4 bases, with 12 bases lying between them. About this clone itself: As yet, its antigen is unknown.

Donors consisted of healthy bone marrow donors. Although they were nominally healthy when sampled, donors likely had unrecorded immune exposures. Use of 60 Vbeta and 13 Jbeta primers characterized the PCR. Here immunoSEQ multiplex PCR was the method, and the copy in TCRdb shows in-frame clones only, minus some. The repertoire consists of some 150,000 clones, with roughly 88% occurring once and the leading ten covering around 1.4%. V usage is TRBV5-4 and J usage is TRBJ2-3, with D possibly being TRBD2 (5 bases). This sequence originates from a young woman in good health and CMV-seronegative. The sample was PBMCs. As DNA, the CDR3 is TGTGCCAGCAGCTCCTCACGAGCGGCAGATACGCAGTATTTT. Protein: CASSSSRAADTQYF.